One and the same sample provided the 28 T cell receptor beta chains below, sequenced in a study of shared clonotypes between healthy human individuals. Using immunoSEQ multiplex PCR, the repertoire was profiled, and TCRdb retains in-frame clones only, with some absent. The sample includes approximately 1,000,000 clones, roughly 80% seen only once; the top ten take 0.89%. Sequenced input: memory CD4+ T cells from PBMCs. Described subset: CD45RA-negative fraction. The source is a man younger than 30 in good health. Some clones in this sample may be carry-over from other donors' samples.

CDR3 nucleotide sequence: TGTGCCAGCAGTACCTATAGCGGGAGCGGGGACACCGGGGAGCTGTTTTTT. As protein: CASSTYSGSGDTGELFF. V is TRBV27 and J is TRBJ2-2, with TRBD2 matching over 9 bases. Per the germline V gene, CDR1 is MNHEY and CDR2 is SMNVEV (reference sequence). With V trimmed by 5 bases and J by 3 bases, 10 bases remained unmatched. This CDR3 region has 17 residues.

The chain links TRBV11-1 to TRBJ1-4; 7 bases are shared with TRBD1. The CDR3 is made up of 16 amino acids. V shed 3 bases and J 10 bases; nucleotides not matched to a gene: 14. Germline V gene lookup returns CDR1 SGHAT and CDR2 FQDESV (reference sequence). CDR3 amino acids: CASSFRRQGEFGKLFF. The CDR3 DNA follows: TGTGCCAGCAGCTTTCGAAGACAGGGTGAATTCGGAAAACTGTTTTTT.

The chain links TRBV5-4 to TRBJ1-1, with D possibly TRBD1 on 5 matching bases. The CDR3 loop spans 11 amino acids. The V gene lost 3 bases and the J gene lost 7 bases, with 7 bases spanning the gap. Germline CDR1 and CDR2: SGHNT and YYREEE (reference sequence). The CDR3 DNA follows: TGTGCCAGCAGCTCACAGGTTGAAGCTTTCTTT. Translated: CASSSQVEAFF. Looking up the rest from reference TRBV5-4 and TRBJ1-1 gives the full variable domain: ETGVTQSPTHLIKTRGQQVTLRCSSQSGHNTVSWYQQALGQGPQFIFQYYREEENGRGNFPPRFSGLQFPNYSSELNVNALELDDSALYLCASSSQVEAFFGQGTRLTVV.

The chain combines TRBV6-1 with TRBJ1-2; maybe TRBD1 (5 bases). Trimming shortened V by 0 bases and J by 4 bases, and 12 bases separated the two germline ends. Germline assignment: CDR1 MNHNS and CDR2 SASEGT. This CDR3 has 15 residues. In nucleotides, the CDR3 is TGTGCCAGCAGTGAAGCGTGGGGACGGAGCTATGGCTACACCTTC. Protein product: CASSEAWGRSYGYTF.

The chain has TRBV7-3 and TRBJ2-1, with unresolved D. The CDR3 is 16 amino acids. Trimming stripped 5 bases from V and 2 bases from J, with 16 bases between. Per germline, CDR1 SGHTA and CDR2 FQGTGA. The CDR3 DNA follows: TGTGCCAGCAGCAGCCTTTCGCACCAAGCCTACAATGAGCAGTTCTTC. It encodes CASSSLSHQAYNEQFF.

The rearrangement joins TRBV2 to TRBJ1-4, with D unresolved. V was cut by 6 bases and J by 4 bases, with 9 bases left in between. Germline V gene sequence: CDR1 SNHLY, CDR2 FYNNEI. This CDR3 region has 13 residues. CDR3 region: CASRRHLNEKLFF. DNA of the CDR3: TGTGCCAGCAGGAGACATCTTAATGAAAAACTGTTTTTT.

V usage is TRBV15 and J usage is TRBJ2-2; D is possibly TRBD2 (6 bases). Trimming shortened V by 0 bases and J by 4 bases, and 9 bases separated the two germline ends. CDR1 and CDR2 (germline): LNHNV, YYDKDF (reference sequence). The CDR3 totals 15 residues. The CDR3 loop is CATSRDIGSTGELFF. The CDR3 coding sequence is TGTGCCACCAGCAGAGATATCGGGAGCACCGGGGAGCTGTTTTTT.

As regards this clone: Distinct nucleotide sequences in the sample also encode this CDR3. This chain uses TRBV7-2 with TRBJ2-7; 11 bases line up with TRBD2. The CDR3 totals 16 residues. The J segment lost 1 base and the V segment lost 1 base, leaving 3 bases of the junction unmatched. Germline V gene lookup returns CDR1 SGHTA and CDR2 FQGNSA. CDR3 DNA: TGTGCCAGCAGCTTAGTAGCGGGAGGGTCTTCCTACGAGCAGTACTTC. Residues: CASSLVAGGSSYEQYF.

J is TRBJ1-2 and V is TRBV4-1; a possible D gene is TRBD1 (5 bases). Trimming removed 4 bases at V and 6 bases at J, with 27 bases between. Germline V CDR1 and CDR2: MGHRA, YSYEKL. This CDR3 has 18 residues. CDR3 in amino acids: CASSPPLTDSSGINGYTF. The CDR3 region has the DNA TGCGCCAGCAGCCCCCCACTGACAGACTCCTCCGGAATTAATGGCTACACCTTC.

The CDR3, as DNA: TGCGCCAGCAGCGATCCGGGACAGGGGATGAATGAGCAGTTCTTC. Translated: CASSDPGQGMNEQFF. The chain links TRBV5-1 to TRBJ2-1, with 10 nucleotides matching TRBD1. Germline-derived CDR1 and CDR2 are SGHRS and YFSETQ. This CDR3 region has 15 residues. The V gene end was trimmed by 4 bases and the J gene end by 7 bases; junction bases not matched to a gene: 8.

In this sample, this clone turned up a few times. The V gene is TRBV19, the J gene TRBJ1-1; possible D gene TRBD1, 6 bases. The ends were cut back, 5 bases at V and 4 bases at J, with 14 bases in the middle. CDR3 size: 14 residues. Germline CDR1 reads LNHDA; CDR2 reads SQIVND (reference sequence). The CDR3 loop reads CASSSPQGSTEAFF. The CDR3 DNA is TGTGCCAGTAGTTCCCCACAGGGTTCCACTGAAGCTTTCTTT.

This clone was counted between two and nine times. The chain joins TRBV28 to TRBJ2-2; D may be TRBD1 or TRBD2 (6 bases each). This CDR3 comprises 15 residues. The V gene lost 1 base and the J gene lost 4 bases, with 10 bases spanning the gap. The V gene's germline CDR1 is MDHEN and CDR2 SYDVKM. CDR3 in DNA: TGTGCCAGCAGTTTATCGGGGGCGGGCACCGGGGAGCTGTTTTTT. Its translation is CASSLSGAGTGELFF.

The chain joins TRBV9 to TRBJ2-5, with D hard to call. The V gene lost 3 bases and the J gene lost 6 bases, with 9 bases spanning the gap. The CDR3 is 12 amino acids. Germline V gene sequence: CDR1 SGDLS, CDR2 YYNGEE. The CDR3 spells CASSASGKTQYF. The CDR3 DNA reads TGTGCCAGCAGCGCCAGTGGGAAGACCCAGTACTTC.

CDR3 protein: CACQGYGGGGHEQYF. The CDR3 coding sequence is TGTGCCTGTCAAGGCTACGGCGGGGGAGGGCACGAGCAGTACTTC. V usage is TRBV30 and J usage is TRBJ2-7, with 7 bases aligning to TRBD2. The CDR3 covers 15 residues. Germline V gives CDR1 GTSNPN, CDR2 SVGIG (reference sequence). Trimming cost V 6 bases and J 5 bases; bases outside gene matches: 16.

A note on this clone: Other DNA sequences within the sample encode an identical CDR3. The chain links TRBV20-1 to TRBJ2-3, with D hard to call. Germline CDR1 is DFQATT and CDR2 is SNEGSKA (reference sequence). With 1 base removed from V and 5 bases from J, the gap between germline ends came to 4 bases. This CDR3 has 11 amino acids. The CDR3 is CSARVLDTQYF. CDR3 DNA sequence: TGCAGTGCTAGAGTGCTAGATACGCAGTATTTT.

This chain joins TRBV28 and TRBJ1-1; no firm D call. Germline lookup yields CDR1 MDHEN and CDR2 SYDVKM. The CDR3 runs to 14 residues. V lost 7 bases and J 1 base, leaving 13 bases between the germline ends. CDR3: CASTFADRNTEAFF. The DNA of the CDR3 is TGTGCCAGCACCTTCGCCGACCGGAACACTGAAGCTTTCTTT.

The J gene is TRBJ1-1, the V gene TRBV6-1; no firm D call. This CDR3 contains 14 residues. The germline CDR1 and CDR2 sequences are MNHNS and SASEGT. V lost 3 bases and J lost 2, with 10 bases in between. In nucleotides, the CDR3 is TGTGCCAGCAGTGAGAGGCCCGTAAACACTGAAGCTTTCTTT. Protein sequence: CASSERPVNTEAFF.

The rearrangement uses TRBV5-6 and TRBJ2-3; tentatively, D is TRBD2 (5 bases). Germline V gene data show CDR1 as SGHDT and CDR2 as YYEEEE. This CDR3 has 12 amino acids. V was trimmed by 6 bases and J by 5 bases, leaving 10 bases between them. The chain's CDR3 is CASIAGEDTQYF. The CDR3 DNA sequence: TGTGCCAGCATAGCCGGGGAAGATACGCAGTATTTT.

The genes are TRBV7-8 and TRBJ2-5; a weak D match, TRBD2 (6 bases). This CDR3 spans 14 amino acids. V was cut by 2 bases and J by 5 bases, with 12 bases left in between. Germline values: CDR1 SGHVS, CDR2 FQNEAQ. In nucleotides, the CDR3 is TGTGCCAGCAGCTTACTCGGGGGTGCGGAGACCCAGTACTTC. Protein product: CASSLLGGAETQYF. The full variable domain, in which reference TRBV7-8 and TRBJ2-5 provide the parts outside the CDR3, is GAGVSQSPRYKVAKRGQDVALRCDPISGHVSLFWYQQALGQGPEFLTYFQNEAQLDKSGLPSDRFFAERPEGSVSTLKIQRTQQEDSAVYLCASSLLGGAETQYFGPGTRLLVL.

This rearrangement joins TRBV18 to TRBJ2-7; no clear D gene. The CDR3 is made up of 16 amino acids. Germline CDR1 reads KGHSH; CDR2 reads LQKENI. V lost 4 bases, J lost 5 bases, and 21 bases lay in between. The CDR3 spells CASSQRPGSALNEQYF. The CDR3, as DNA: TGTGCCAGCTCACAACGTCCGGGCTCGGCCCTCAACGAGCAGTACTTC.

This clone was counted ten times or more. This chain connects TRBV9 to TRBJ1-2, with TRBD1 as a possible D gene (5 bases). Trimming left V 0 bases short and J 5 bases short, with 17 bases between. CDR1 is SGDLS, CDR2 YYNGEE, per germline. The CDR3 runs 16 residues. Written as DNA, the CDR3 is TGTGCCAGCAGCGTAGGAGGTGTGCAGGGCCAGTATGGCTACACCTTC. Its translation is CASSVGGVQGQYGYTF.

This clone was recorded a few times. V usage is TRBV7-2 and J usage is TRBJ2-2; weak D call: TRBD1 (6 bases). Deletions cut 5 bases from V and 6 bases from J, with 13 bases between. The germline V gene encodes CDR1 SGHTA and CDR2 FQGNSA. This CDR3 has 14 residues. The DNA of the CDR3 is TGTGCCAGCAGCACCACAGGGTCGGCCGGGGAGCTGTTTTTT. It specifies CASSTTGSAGELFF.

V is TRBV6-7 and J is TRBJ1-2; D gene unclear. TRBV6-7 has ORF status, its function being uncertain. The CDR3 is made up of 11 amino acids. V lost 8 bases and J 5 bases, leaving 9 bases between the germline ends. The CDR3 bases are TGTGCCAGCGGAAAGGAGTATGGCTACACCTTC. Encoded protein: CASGKEYGYTF.

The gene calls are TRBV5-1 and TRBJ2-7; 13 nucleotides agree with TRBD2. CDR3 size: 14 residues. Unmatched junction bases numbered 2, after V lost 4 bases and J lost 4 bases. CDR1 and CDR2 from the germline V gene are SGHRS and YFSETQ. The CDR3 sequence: CASSPGLAGYEQYF. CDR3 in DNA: TGCGCCAGCAGCCCGGGACTAGCGGGGTACGAGCAGTACTTC. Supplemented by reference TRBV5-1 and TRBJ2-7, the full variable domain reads KAGVTQTPRYLIKTRGQQVTLSCSPISGHRSVSWYQQTPGQGLQFLFEYFSETQRNKGNFPGRFSGRQFSNSRSEMNVSTLELGDSALYLCASSPGLAGYEQYFGPGTRLTVT.

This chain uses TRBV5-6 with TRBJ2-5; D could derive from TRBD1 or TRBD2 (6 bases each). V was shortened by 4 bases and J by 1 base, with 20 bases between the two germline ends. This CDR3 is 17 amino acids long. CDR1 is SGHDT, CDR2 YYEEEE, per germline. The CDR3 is CASSLLGGSGVQETQYF. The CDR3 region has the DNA TGTGCCAGCAGCCTCCTGGGGGGCTCAGGGGTCCAAGAGACCCAGTACTTC.

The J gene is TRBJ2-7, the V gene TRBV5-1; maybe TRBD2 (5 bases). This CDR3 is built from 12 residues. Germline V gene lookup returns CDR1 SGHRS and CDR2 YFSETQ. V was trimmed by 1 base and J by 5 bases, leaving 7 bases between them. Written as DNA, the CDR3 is TGCGCCAGCAGCTTGATGAGGGACGAGCAGTACTTC. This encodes CASSLMRDEQYF. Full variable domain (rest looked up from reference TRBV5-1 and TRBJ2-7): KAGVTQTPRYLIKTRGQQVTLSCSPISGHRSVSWYQQTPGQGLQFLFEYFSETQRNKGNFPGRFSGRQFSNSRSEMNVSTLELGDSALYLCASSLMRDEQYFGPGTRLTVT.

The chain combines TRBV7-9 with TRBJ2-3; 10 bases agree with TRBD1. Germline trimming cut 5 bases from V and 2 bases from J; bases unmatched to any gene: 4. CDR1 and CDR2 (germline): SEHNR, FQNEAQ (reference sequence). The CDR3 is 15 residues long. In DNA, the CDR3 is TGTGCCAGCAGCCCCGGGACAGGGGACACAGATACGCAGTATTTT. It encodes CASSPGTGDTDTQYF.

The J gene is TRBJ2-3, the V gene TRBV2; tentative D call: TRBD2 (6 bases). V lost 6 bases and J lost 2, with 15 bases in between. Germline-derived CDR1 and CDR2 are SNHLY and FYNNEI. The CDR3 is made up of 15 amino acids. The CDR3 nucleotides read TGTGCCAGCAGCCTTCAGAGCGGGCTCACAGATACGCAGTATTTT. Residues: CASSLQSGLTDTQYF.